The clone carrying this T cell receptor (beta chain) was observed a few times. Its target is not known. Using a J-beta primer mix together with a sample-barcoded 5' primer, a second PCR was run for about 6 to 12 cycles. Every sample gave at least 2.5 million paired-end reads containing CDR3. TCRdb recomputed calls from the 5' RACE reads with MiXCR, one row per CDR3 protein. The sample records hundreds of thousands of distinct CDR3 sequences, around 42% being singletons. These data come from a study of blood T cells in healthy people across ages. The study, taken as a whole, reports: Both higher diversity and more naive CD4+ cells marked long-lived donors when set against aged donors.

The CDR3 spans 14 residues. Trimming shortened V by 6 bases and J by 5 bases, and 17 bases separated the two germline ends. CDR1 MNHEY and CDR2 SVGAGI come from the germline V gene. Sequencing used blood. This TCR was recovered from a man aged 55 to 70 in good health. V and J are TRBV6-5 and TRBJ2-7; D possibly corresponds to TRBD1 (5 bases). CDR3 nucleotide sequence: TGTGCCAGCAGCGAATTAACAACAGGAGACGAGCAGTACTTC. Translating gives CASSELTTGDEQYF.